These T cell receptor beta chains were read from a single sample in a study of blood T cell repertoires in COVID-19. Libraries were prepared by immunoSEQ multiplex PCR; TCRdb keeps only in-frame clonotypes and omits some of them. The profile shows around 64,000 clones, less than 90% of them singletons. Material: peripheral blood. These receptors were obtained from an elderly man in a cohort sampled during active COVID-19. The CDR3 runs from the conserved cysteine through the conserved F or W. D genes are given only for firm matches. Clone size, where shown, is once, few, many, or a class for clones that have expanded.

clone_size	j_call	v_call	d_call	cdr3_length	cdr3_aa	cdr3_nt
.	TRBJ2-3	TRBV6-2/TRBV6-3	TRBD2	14	CASSRGLALDTQYF	TGTGCCAGCAGTCGAGGACTAGCGTTAGATACGCAGTATTTT
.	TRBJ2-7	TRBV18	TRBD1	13	CASSQNRQGKQYF	TGTGCCAGCTCACAGAACAGACAGGGTAAGCAGTACTTC
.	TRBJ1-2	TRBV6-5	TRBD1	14	CASRDRGPVFGYTF	TGTGCCAGCAGGGACAGGGGGCCCGTTTTTGGCTACACCTTC
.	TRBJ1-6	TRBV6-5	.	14	CASRQGLHNSPLHF	TGTGCCAGCAGACAGGGCTTACATAATTCACCCCTCCACTTT
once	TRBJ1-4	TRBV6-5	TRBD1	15	CASSYSMGQGEKLFF	TGTGCCAGCAGTTACTCTATGGGACAGGGAGAAAAACTGTTTTTT
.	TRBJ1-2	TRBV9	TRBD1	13	CASSVGDRDGYTF	TGTGCCAGCAGCGTAGGAGACAGGGATGGCTACACCTTC
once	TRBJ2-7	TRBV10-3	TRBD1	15	CAISGTGQGLNEQYF	TGTGCCATCAGTGGGACGGGACAGGGGTTGAACGAGCAGTACTTC
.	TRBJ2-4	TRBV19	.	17	CASRFRGHGLAKNIQYF	TGTGCCAGTAGGTTTCGGGGACATGGGTTAGCCAAAAACATTCAGTACTTC
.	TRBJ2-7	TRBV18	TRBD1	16	CASSPRTGRLSYEQYF	TGTGCCAGCTCACCGAGGACAGGTCGCCTCTCCTACGAGCAGTACTTC
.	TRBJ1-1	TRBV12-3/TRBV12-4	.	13	CASSYNRFTEAFF	TGTGCCAGCAGTTATAACAGGTTCACGGAAGCTTTCTTT
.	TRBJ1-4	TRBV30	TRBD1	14	CAWSVQGASEKLFF	TGTGCCTGGAGTGTACAGGGGGCGAGTGAAAAACTGTTTTTT
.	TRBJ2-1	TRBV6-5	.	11	CASSYRAVEFF	TGTGCCAGCAGTTACCGAGCGGTTGAGTTCTTC
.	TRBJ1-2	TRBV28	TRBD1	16	CASSLPPGQSSYGYTF	TGTGCCAGCAGTTTGCCACCGGGACAGTCTTCCTATGGCTACACCTTC
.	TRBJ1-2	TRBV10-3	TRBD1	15	CAISSAPGQGPGYTF	TGTGCCATCAGTTCCGCCCCCGGACAGGGGCCTGGCTACACCTTC
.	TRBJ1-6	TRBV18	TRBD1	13	CASSQGANSPLHF	TGTGCCAGCTCACAGGGGGCAAATTCACCCCTCCACTTT
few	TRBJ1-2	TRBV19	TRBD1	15	CASSTTLTGGYGYTF	TGTGCCAGTAGTACCACTCTCACAGGGGGCTATGGCTACACCTTC
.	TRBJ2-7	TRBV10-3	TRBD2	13	CAITPGGVGEQYF	TGTGCCATCACTCCGGGAGGGGTAGGGGAGCAGTACTTC
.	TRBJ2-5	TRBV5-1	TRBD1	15	CASSLGTGGRETQYF	TGCGCCAGCAGCTTAGGGACAGGGGGCCGAGAGACCCAGTACTTC
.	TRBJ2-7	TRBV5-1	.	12	CASSPRQDEQYF	TGCGCCAGCAGCCCAAGACAGGACGAGCAGTACTTC
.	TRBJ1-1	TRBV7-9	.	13	CASSARGNTEAFF	TGTGCCAGCAGCGCTCGGGGGAACACTGAAGCTTTCTTT
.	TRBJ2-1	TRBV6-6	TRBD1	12	CASSPTGVEQFF	TGTGCCAGCAGCCCGACAGGGGTGGAGCAGTTCTTC
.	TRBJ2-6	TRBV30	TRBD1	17	CAWSRDRGLAGANVLTF	TGTGCCTGGAGTCGGGACAGGGGGCTAGCTGGGGCCAACGTCCTGACTTTC
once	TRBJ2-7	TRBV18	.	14	CASSPLQTSLEQYF	TGTGCCAGCTCACCACTGCAAACTAGCTTGGAGCAGTACTTC
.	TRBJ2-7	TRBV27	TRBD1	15	CASSLADRGPYEQYF	TGTGCCAGCAGTTTAGCGGACAGGGGACCCTACGAGCAGTACTTC
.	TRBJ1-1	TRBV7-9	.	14	CASLLSVGRGEAFF	TGTGCCAGCCTCCTCTCAGTGGGAAGGGGAGAAGCTTTCTTT
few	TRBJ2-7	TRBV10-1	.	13	CASNSAPGGEQYF	TGCGCCAGCAATTCCGCCCCTGGAGGCGAGCAGTACTTC
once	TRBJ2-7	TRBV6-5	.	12	CASSPQGYEQYF	TGTGCCAGCAGCCCCCAGGGGTACGAGCAGTACTTC
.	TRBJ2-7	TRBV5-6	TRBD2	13	CASSPGTTYEQYF	TGTGCCAGCAGCCCCGGGACTACCTACGAGCAGTACTTC
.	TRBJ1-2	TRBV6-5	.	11	CASSGSNGYTF	TGTGCCAGCAGCGGGTCAAATGGCTACACCTTC
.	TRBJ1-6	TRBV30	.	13	CAWQGSYNSPLHF	TGTGCCTGGCAGGGGTCCTATAATTCACCCCTCCACTTT
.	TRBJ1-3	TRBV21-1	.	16	CASRRWLYDSGNTIYF	TGTGCCAGCAGGAGGTGGCTTTATGACTCTGGAAACACCATATATTTT
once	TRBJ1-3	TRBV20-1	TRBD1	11	CSADRGDTIYF	TGCAGTGCAGACAGGGGCGACACCATATATTTT
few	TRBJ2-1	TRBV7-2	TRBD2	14	CASSQRGVYNEQFF	TGTGCCAGCAGCCAGCGGGGGGTGTACAATGAGCAGTTCTTC
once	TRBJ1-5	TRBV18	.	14	CASSPQGMSQPQHF	TGTGCCAGCTCACCCCAGGGGATGTCCCAGCCCCAGCATTTT
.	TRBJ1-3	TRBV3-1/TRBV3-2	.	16	CASSPQSSGSGNTIYF	TGTGCCAGCAGCCCCCAATCGAGCGGGTCTGGAAACACCATATATTTT
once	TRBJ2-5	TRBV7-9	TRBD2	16	CASSLSGGGASETQYF	TGTGCCAGCAGCTTATCGGGCGGGGGGGCGTCCGAGACCCAGTACTTC
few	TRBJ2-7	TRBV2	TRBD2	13	CASGTSGSYEQYF	TGTGCCAGCGGGACTAGCGGCTCCTACGAGCAGTACTTC
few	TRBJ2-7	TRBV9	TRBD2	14	CASSVREGTYEQYF	TGTGCCAGCAGCGTCAGGGAGGGGACCTACGAGCAGTACTTC
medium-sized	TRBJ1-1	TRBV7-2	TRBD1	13	CASSSHSGGEAFF	TGTGCCAGCAGTTCGCATTCAGGGGGCGAAGCTTTCTTT
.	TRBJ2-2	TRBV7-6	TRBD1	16	CASSTGTVMNTGELFF	TGTGCCAGCAGCACCGGGACAGTTATGAACACCGGGGAGCTGTTTTTT
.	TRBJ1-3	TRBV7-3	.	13	CASSPGQGNTIYF	TGTGCCAGCAGCCCGGGACAAGGAAACACCATATATTTT
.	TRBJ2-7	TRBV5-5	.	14	CASSLTGGVYEQYF	TGTGCCAGCAGCTTAACAGGGGGGGTCTACGAGCAGTACTTC
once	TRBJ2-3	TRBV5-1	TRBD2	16	CASSLNPSGEADTQYF	TGCGCCAGCAGCTTGAACCCTAGCGGGGAAGCAGATACGCAGTATTTT
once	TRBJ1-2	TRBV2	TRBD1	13	CASSRDSNYGYTF	TGTGCCAGCAGTAGGGACAGTAACTATGGCTACACCTTC
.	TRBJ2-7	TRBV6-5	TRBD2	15	CASSYKAGGRYEQYF	TGTGCCAGCAGTTACAAAGCGGGGGGGCGCTACGAGCAGTACTTC
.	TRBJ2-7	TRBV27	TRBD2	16	CASRRLAGGPSYEQYF	TGTGCCAGCCGCCGATTAGCGGGAGGTCCCTCCTACGAGCAGTACTTC
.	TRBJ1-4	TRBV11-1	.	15	CASSFRPVQGEKLFF	TGTGCCAGCAGCTTTCGTCCGGTACAGGGTGAAAAACTGTTTTTT
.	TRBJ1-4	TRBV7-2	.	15	CASTLRGGANEKLFF	TGTGCCAGCACCCTGAGGGGGGGGGCTAATGAAAAACTGTTTTTT
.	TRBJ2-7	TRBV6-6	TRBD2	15	CASRPGLAGGDEQYF	TGTGCCAGCAGGCCTGGACTAGCGGGAGGAGACGAGCAGTACTTC
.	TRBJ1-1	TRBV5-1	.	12	CASSFGGEEAFF	TGCGCCAGCAGCTTTGGGGGGGAAGAAGCTTTCTTT
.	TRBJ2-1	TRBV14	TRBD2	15	CASSQGLAGDNEQFF	TGTGCCAGCAGCCAAGGACTAGCGGGGGACAATGAGCAGTTCTTC